Below are 8 T cell receptor beta chains sequenced from a single sample in a study of blood T cell repertoires in COVID-19. The assay was immunoSEQ multiplex PCR, and TCRdb's table has in-frame clones only and misses some. The sample gives about 75,000 clones, around 89% of which show up once; over 8.5% is in the top ten. Sequencing input: peripheral blood. The receptors come from a human donor in a cohort sampled during active COVID-19.

The gene calls are TRBV7-6 and TRBJ2-7, with TRBD2 matching over 10 bases. The CDR3 has 18 amino acids. Germline CDR1 is SGHVS and CDR2 is FNYEAQ. The V and J ends lost 5 bases and 2 bases, in that order; junction bases with no gene match: 15. CDR3 sequence (DNA): TGTGCCAGCAGCCCCGGGGTAGACAGCGGGAGGGCCCCCTACGAGCAGTACTTC. Residues: CASSPGVDSGRAPYEQYF.

CDR3: CASSYTGTSGSSYEQYF. The DNA for the CDR3 is TGTGCCAGCAGCTACACCGGGACTAGCGGGAGCTCCTACGAGCAGTACTTC. The chain is built from TRBV7-2 and TRBJ2-7; the match to TRBD2 covers 14 bases. CDR1 SGHTA and CDR2 FQGNSA come from the germline V gene. The CDR3 totals 17 residues. The V segment lost 4 bases and the J segment 0 bases; nucleotides outside the gene matches: 5.

The rearrangement uses TRBV18 and TRBJ2-7; TRBD1 matches 10 bases. Unmatched junction bases numbered 8, after V lost 4 bases and J lost 5 bases. CDR3 length equals 15 residues. Germline-derived CDR1 and CDR2 are KGHSH and LQKENI. In DNA form, the CDR3 reads TGTGCCAGCTCACATGGACAGGGGGAAGTCCACGAGCAGTACTTC. Translated, it gives CASSHGQGEVHEQYF.

CDR3 DNA: TGTGCCAGCAGCTTCCCACAGGGGGCTGGAAACACCATATATTTT. Its protein is CASSFPQGAGNTIYF. The chain employs TRBV13 and TRBJ1-3, with 8 positions matching TRBD1. Germline V CDR1 and CDR2: PRHDT, FYEKMQ (reference sequence). The V gene end was trimmed by 3 bases and the J gene end by 2 bases; junction bases not matched to a gene: 3. This CDR3 is 15 amino acids long.

This clone was seen a handful of times. The rearrangement uses TRBV3-1 (or the pseudogene TRBV3-2) and TRBJ2-2; 7 nucleotides agree with TRBD2. The V gene's germline CDR1 is LGHDT and CDR2 YNNKEL (reference sequence). V shed 7 bases, J shed 4 bases, and the junction held 3 bases outside the gene matches. The CDR3 consists of 13 residues. The CDR3, as DNA: TGTGCCAGCACTGGACTAGTCACCGGGGAGCTGTTTTTT. Its protein is CASTGLVTGELFF.

The chain carries TRBV5-1 and TRBJ2-2; the match to TRBD1 covers 10 bases. This CDR3 region has 15 residues. The junction had 3 bases not matched to a gene; V was cut back by 3 bases and J by 4 bases. CDR1 SGHRS and CDR2 YFSETQ come from the germline V gene. The CDR3 reads CASSWTGGSTGELFF. In DNA, the CDR3 is TGCGCCAGCAGCTGGACAGGGGGGAGCACCGGGGAGCTGTTTTTT. Filled out from reference TRBV5-1 and TRBJ2-2, the complete variable domain reads KAGVTQTPRYLIKTRGQQVTLSCSPISGHRSVSWYQQTPGQGLQFLFEYFSETQRNKGNFPGRFSGRQFSNSRSEMNVSTLELGDSALYLCASSWTGGSTGELFFGEGSRLTVL.

The V gene is TRBV30, the J gene TRBJ1-1; D perhaps matches TRBD1 (6 bases). Germline V lookup: CDR1 GTSNPN, CDR2 SVGIG (reference sequence). The germline V and J ends were trimmed by 5 bases and 1 base, with 11 bases remaining between them. The CDR3 consists of 13 residues. CDR3 amino acids: CAWLRTANTEAFF. The DNA of the CDR3 is TGTGCCTGGTTAAGGACAGCGAACACTGAAGCTTTCTTT.

This clone appeared once. This chain links TRBV19 with TRBJ2-3, with D possibly matching TRBD1 (6 bases). There are 15 residues in the CDR3. The V end was cut by 8 bases, the J end by 0 bases, with 15 bases between. The germline V gene encodes CDR1 LNHDA and CDR2 SQIVND (reference sequence). The CDR3 bases are TGTGCCAGTGATAACGGACAGATTAGCACAGATACGCAGTATTTT. Protein: CASDNGQISTDTQYF.